This note documents a single T cell receptor beta chain sequence. This entry comes from a study of CD8+ T cells in alopecia areata. About the study: Treated patients were given 5 to 10 mg oral tofacitinib twice daily.

Extraction and reverse transcription of RNA yielded cDNA as the sequencing template. Repertoires were generated with immunoSEQ multiplex PCR, while TCRdb's copy carries only in-frame clones and drops some. The repertoire holds 200,000 or so clones, with around two fifths as singletons. There are 14 residues in the CDR3. Germline V lookup: CDR1 SGHRS, CDR2 YFSETQ. V lost 3 bases to trimming and J lost 3 bases; unmatched junction nucleotides: 5. Described treatment: oral pan-JAK inhibitor, 5-10 mg twice daily. This receptor was obtained from a human donor with alopecia areata. V is TRBV5-1 and J is TRBJ1-2, with TRBD1 identical over 7 bases. The sequencing used CD4+ T cells sorted from blood, collected at week 34, from a patient treated with tofacitinib. CDR3 sequence (DNA): TGCGCCAGCAGCTGGGGGACAGACGACTATGGCTACACCTTC. Translation gives CASSWGTDDYGYTF.